The source of this TCR beta chain is a study of blood T cell repertoires in COVID-19. Across the whole study: Donors in the United States, Italy and Spain gave samples during acute or convalescent COVID-19. The analysed material was cDNA or gDNA that came from T cells, B-cell-depleted T cells, or PBMCs.

Original handling: Reference gene primers were amplified, and this amplification served to estimate nucleated cell counts. Libraries were prepared by immunoSEQ multiplex PCR; TCRdb keeps only in-frame clonotypes and omits some of them. D and trimming come from the DNA, and the V and J calls and clone size come from that table. The table has around 67,000 clones, around 86% seen once. The CDR3 has 14 amino acids. Trimming left V 0 bases short and J 6 bases short, with 11 bases between. Germline-derived CDR1 and CDR2 are SNHLY and FYNNEI. The chain combines TRBV2 with TRBJ1-2, with D possibly TRBD1 on 6 matching bases. The sequence came from a man aged 45-65 years with active COVID-19. Sequencing was carried out using peripheral blood. CDR3 bases: TGTGCCAGCAGTGAAGCGGCCAGGGGCCATGGCTACACCTTC. As protein: CASSEAARGHGYTF.